The subject of this entry is one T cell receptor beta chain. This clone's antigen is unknown. Base-call qualities are not available, and no considerably larger clone is one nucleotide away. To sequence the TCRbeta CDR3 region, genomic DNA was isolated from the sorted cells. The immunoSEQ Assay was used for sequencing of TCRbeta CDR3 regions. TCRdb holds this immuneACCESS table with in-frame rearrangements only. Some clones are missing; in checked studies, unresolved V genes explain under half, and the rest has no known cause. A total of about 50,000 clones appear in this sample, nearly 95% of them only once. The ten largest clones add up to approximately 6.7% of the sample. The V end gives up 1 base and the J end 4 bases, leaving 6 bases in the junction not matched to a gene. Taken from cysteine to phenylalanine, the CDR3 has 16 residues. The DNA shown is the 48-base CDR3, in frame from base 1. CDR1 and CDR2, per the germline V gene, are SGHTA and FQGNSA.

The sample is drawn from a study of OX40 agonist ivuxolimab in advanced cancers. In terms of the full investigation: The costimulatory receptor OX40 (CD134) was targeted by ivuxolimab, a fully human IgG2 agonistic monoclonal antibody. Intravenous ivuxolimab was administered to patients every 2 weeks at six dose levels: 0.01, 0.1, 0.3, 1.5, 3 and 10 mg/kg. Of the approximately 50 patients in dose escalation, around 20 had hepatocellular carcinoma, some 15 had melanoma, 9 had renal cell carcinoma and 9 had head and neck cancer. In the dose-escalation cohort, around four fifths of patients were male, and the mean age was roughly 60 years, with a range of roughly 23 to 85. Prior anti-PD-1, anti-PD-L1 or anti-CTLA-4 therapy was permitted, and about 40% of dose-escalation patients had received checkpoint inhibitors. Partial responses were achieved by three dose-escalation patients, of whom one had hepatocellular carcinoma and two had cutaneous melanoma. Peripheral TCRbeta sequencing was intended to test whether TCR sequence diversity was altered and clonal T-cell expansion was caused by ivuxolimab. The monotherapy dose-escalation portion (N ≈ 52 patients) of the phase I ivuxolimab trial is reported in the paper.

Findings and caveats that apply to the study as a whole: The antigen specificity of the clonally expanded peripheral T cells was not determined. After ivuxolimab, expanded clones were on average more numerous among CD8+ T cells than among CD4+ T cells. In the 0.1-3.0 mg/kg groups, partial responders were among the patients with the lowest normalized peripheral clonal expansion, particularly in CD8+ T cells. At doses of 0.1 to 3.0 mg/kg, clonal expansion of both CD4+ and CD8+ T cells in blood was seen between baseline and week 6. Low levels of normalized T-cell clonal expansion were also seen in some nonresponding patients.

Patients with autoimmune disease history or receiving systemic immunosuppression were excluded from the trial. Peripheral blood for TCR sequencing was collected from all dose cohorts at baseline, on cycle 4 day 1, and on cycle 7 day 1. The samples were taken from a phase I, first-in-human, multicenter, open-label dose-escalation trial of ivuxolimab. The trial enrolled adults with locally advanced or metastatic head and neck squamous cell, hepatocellular, melanoma or renal cell carcinoma. CD4+ and CD8+ T cells were sorted separately from peripheral blood before TCR sequencing. This TCR came from an adult with an advanced solid tumor such as melanoma, head and neck, liver or kidney cancer. Sequenced here: CD4+ or CD8+ T cells sorted from blood, sampled in a trial of the OX40 agonist ivuxolimab. The receptor chain draws on TRBV7-2 and TRBJ1-5; 8 middle bases align to TRBD1. The DNA is TGTGCCAGCAGCTTAGATCAGGGGGCCAAAAATCAGCCCCAGCATTTT. This codes for CASSLDQGAKNQPQHF.